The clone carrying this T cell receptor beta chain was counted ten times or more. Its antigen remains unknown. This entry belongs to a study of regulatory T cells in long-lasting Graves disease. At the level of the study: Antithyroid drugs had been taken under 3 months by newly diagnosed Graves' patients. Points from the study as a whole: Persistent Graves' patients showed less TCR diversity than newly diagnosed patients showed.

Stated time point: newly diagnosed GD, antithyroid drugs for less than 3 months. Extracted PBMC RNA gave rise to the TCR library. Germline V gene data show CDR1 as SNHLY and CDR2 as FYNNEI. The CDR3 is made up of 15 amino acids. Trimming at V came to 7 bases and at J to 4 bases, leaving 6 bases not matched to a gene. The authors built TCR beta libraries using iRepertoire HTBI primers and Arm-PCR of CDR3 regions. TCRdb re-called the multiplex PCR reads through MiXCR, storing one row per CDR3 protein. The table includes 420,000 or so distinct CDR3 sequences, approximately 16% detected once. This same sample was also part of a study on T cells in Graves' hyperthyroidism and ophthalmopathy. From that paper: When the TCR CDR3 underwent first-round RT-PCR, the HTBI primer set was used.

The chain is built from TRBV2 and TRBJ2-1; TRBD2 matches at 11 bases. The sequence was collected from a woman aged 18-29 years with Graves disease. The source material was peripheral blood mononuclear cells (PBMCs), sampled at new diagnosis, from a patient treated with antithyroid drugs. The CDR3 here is CASNQGLAEYNEQFF. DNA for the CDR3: TGTGCCAGCAACCAGGGACTAGCGGAGTACAATGAGCAGTTCTTC.